This T cell receptor (beta chain) was found in a study of shared clonotypes between healthy human individuals. Study context: Per donor, three plates held CD4 naive cells, three held CD4 memory, two held CD8 naive and one held CD8 memory. Study conclusions and caveats: Estimated clonotype richness was generally higher in naive than memory subsets. Limitation of the genetic and exposure-history diversity represented came from the few donors.

The CDR3 is made up of 13 amino acids. V lost 4 bases, J lost 6 bases, and 13 bases lay in between. The V gene's germline CDR1 is SGHRS and CDR2 YFSETQ. Only in-frame clones appear in the TCRdb table, and some are missing; sequencing was by immunoSEQ multiplex PCR. The data show more than 2 million clones, roughly 94% seen once. Notes on this clone: The antigen is not known.

Both subsets, CD45RA+ naive and CD45RA-negative memory, were split from the CD4+ cells. The chain carries TRBV5-1 and TRBJ1-2, with D maybe TRBD1 (5 bases). The sequencing sample was made of naive CD4+ T cells sorted from blood. Subset indicated: CD45RA+ positively selected. This TCR was recovered from a man younger than 35 in good health. For the CDR3, the DNA is TGCGCCAGCAGCCTCTTTCAGGGTGATGGCTACACCTTC. It is translated as CASSLFQGDGYTF. Full variable domain (rest looked up from reference TRBV5-1 and TRBJ1-2): KAGVTQTPRYLIKTRGQQVTLSCSPISGHRSVSWYQQTPGQGLQFLFEYFSETQRNKGNFPGRFSGRQFSNSRSEMNVSTLELGDSALYLCASSLFQGDGYTFGSGTRLTVV.